These 20 T cell receptor beta chains came from one sample sequenced in a study of hypomethylating agent response in myelodysplastic syndrome. Libraries were prepared by immunoSEQ multiplex PCR; TCRdb keeps only in-frame clonotypes and omits some of them. The repertoire holds 3,000 or so clones, with around 79% as singletons. The specimen comprised bone marrow, sampled before or after starting hypomethylating agent treatment for myelodysplastic syndrome (not recorded which). Source of these receptors: a human donor with myelodysplastic syndrome.

This chain connects TRBV18 to TRBJ2-2; tentatively, D is TRBD1 (6 bases). Per germline, CDR1 KGHSH and CDR2 LQKENI. The CDR3 spans 15 residues. Between the trimmed V and J ends, which lost 3 bases and 3 bases, there was a span of 11 bases. CDR3 amino acids: CASSPRQDDTGELFF. DNA of the CDR3: TGTGCCAGCTCACCCCGACAGGATGACACCGGGGAGCTGTTTTTT.

The chain recombines TRBV4-1 with TRBJ2-7; 13 nucleotides agree with TRBD2. The trim removed 3 bases at V and 3 bases at J, leaving 2 bases unmatched. Germline V CDR1 and CDR2: MGHRA, YSYEKL. There are 15 residues in the CDR3. In nucleotides, the CDR3 is TGCGCCAGCAGCCAGGGGACTAGCGGGGACTACGAGCAGTACTTC. Amino acids: CASSQGTSGDYEQYF.

The chain couples TRBV7-9 to TRBJ2-7, with unresolved D. CDR1 and CDR2 (germline): SEHNR, FQNEAQ (reference sequence). V lost 5 bases, J lost 2 bases, and 19 bases lay in between. This CDR3 is built from 16 residues. The DNA for the CDR3 is TGTGCCAGCAGCACCCCATCTAAAGAGGTAGCCTACGAGCAGTACTTC. Translated: CASSTPSKEVAYEQYF.

The chain combines TRBV7-9 with TRBJ1-2; D unclear. Germline V gives CDR1 SEHNR, CDR2 FQNEAQ (reference sequence). The CDR3 has 13 amino acids. Trimming left V 5 bases short and J 8 bases short, with 15 bases between. The CDR3 DNA reads TGTGCCAGCAGCGTAGGAAAGGGTGCGGGCTACACCTTC. This sequence encodes CASSVGKGAGYTF.

This clone occurred a few times. The chain links TRBV5-4 to TRBJ2-1; D is undetermined. This CDR3 is 11 amino acids long. Trimming removed 8 bases from V and 7 bases from J, with 10 bases in between. Germline CDR1 SGHNT, CDR2 YYREEE (reference sequence). The CDR3 loop reads CASTALNEQFF. CDR3 in DNA: TGTGCCAGTACGGCCCTTAATGAGCAGTTCTTC.

The chain employs TRBV5-1 and TRBJ2-7, with 10 bases fitting TRBD2. This CDR3 contains 14 residues. V shed 4 bases, J shed 3 bases, and the junction held 4 bases outside the gene matches. Germline V gives CDR1 SGHRS, CDR2 YFSETQ. CDR3 sequence: CASSTTSGVYEQYF. The CDR3 DNA follows: TGCGCCAGCAGCACAACTAGCGGGGTCTACGAGCAGTACTTC.

The chain has TRBV7-2 and TRBJ2-1, with TRBD2 matching 10 bases. The V and J ends lost 2 bases and 4 bases, in that order; junction bases with no gene match: 2. This CDR3 comprises 15 residues. The germline V gene encodes CDR1 SGHTA and CDR2 FQGNSA. Written as DNA, the CDR3 is TGTGCCAGCAGCTTAATAGCGGGGGGATACAATGAGCAGTTCTTC. Translation: CASSLIAGGYNEQFF.

V is TRBV6-1 and J is TRBJ2-3; D is unclear. Germline V lookup: CDR1 MNHNS, CDR2 SASEGT. The V end lost 4 bases, the J end lost 6 bases, and 8 bases lay between the germline ends. CDR3 size: 12 residues. CDR3 in amino acids: CASSAQLDTQYF. The CDR3 DNA sequence: TGTGCCAGCAGTGCCCAGCTCGATACGCAGTATTTT.

This clone has a handful of counts. The V and J genes are TRBV6-6 and TRBJ1-6, with D perhaps TRBD1 (5 bases). The CDR3 extends over 16 amino acids. The V end lost 6 bases, the J end lost 1 base, and 13 bases lay between the germline ends. From germline, CDR1 is MNHNY and CDR2 SVGAGI (reference sequence). This chain's CDR3 is CASSRDSPSYNSPLHF. The CDR3 nucleotides read TGTGCCAGCAGCCGTGACAGCCCGTCCTATAATTCACCCCTCCACTTT.

The chain has TRBV27 and TRBJ2-1, with 12 positions matching TRBD1. CDR1 and CDR2 from the germline V gene are MNHEY and SMNVEV (reference sequence). V shed 2 bases and J 6 bases; nucleotides not matched to a gene: 17. The CDR3 runs to 20 residues. The CDR3 loop reads CASSLGVPGTGGSLSNEQFF. CDR3 nucleotide sequence: TGTGCCAGCAGTTTAGGGGTACCTGGGACAGGGGGCTCCCTATCCAATGAGCAGTTCTTC.

This chain joins TRBV7-8 and TRBJ2-7; D gene unclear. The CDR3 extends over 17 amino acids. Trimming stripped 5 bases from V and 1 base from J, with 21 bases between. Per the germline V gene, CDR1 is SGHVS and CDR2 is FQNEAQ. Written as DNA, the CDR3 is TGTGCCAGCAGCCGAACCCTCTCTGAGACAAAGTCCTACGAGCAGTACTTC. It codes for CASSRTLSETKSYEQYF.

This clone was counted only a few times. The V call is TRBV11-2, the J call TRBJ1-3, with D tentatively TRBD1 (5 bases). V dropped 4 bases and J dropped 2 bases, with 6 bases sitting between them. This CDR3 is 13 amino acids long. Germline V gene sequence: CDR1 SGHAT, CDR2 FQNNGV. CDR3 amino acids: CASSSGPGNTIYF. The CDR3 coding sequence is TGTGCCAGCAGCTCGGGACCTGGAAACACCATATATTTT. Looking up the rest from reference TRBV11-2 and TRBJ1-3 gives the full variable domain: EAGVAQSPRYKIIEKRQSVAFWCNPISGHATLYWYQQILGQGPKLLIQFQNNGVVDDSQLPKDRFSAERLKGVDSTLKIQPAKLEDSAVYLCASSSGPGNTIYFGEGSWLTVV.

The chain is built from TRBV11-3 and TRBJ2-1; D remains ambiguous. The CDR3 runs to 14 residues. Trimming pared 0 bases from V and 7 bases from J, leaving 10 bases between. Germline CDR1 SGHNT, CDR2 YENEEA. The CDR3 nucleotides are TGTGCCAGCAGCTTAGATGTGATGTGGAATGAGCAGTTCTTC. Protein sequence: CASSLDVMWNEQFF.

This rearrangement joins TRBV6-1 to TRBJ1-1; D not resolved. Germline lookup yields CDR1 MNHNS and CDR2 SASEGT. V lost 3 bases to trimming and J lost 1 base, with 12 bases between them. The length of the CDR3 is 15 residues. As DNA, the CDR3 is TGTGCCAGCAGTGACTTCTTGTGGGGGAACACTGAAGCTTTCTTT. Protein sequence: CASSDFLWGNTEAFF.

This clone has only a few counts. The genes are TRBV6-6 and TRBJ1-2; D is perhaps TRBD1 (5 bases). With 6 bases removed from V and 4 bases from J, the gap between germline ends came to 15 bases. CDR1 and CDR2 from the germline V gene are MNHNY and SVGAGI (reference sequence). The CDR3 is 14 amino acids. In nucleotides, the CDR3 is TGTGCCAGCAGGTTCCCTACAGGTTCCTATGGCTACACCTTC. Translating it yields CASRFPTGSYGYTF.

The chain recombines TRBV7-9 with TRBJ1-2, with D maybe TRBD1 (5 bases). The V end was cut by 4 bases, the J end by 0 bases, with 15 bases between. Germline V lookup: CDR1 SEHNR, CDR2 FQNEAQ (reference sequence). The CDR3 contains 16 residues. The CDR3 spells CASSSRDFGTNYGYTF. DNA for the CDR3: TGTGCCAGCAGCTCCAGGGACTTTGGGACTAACTATGGCTACACCTTC.

V usage is TRBV9 and J usage is TRBJ2-7; D gene unclear. The germline gives CDR1 SGDLS, CDR2 YYNGEE. V was pared by 4 bases and J by 4 bases, with 18 bases between. The length of the CDR3 is 15 residues. In DNA form, the CDR3 reads TGTGCCAGCAGCCTCGACTCCTCCCTTGGTTACGAGCAGTACTTC. It is translated as CASSLDSSLGYEQYF.

The chain has TRBV19 and TRBJ1-1; 8 nucleotides align to TRBD1. CDR1 is LNHDA, CDR2 SQIVND, per germline (reference sequence). V shed 8 bases, J shed 4 bases, and the junction held 15 bases outside the gene matches. The CDR3 contains 16 residues. Here the CDR3 reads CASGLTQQGGGTEAFF. CDR3 nucleotide sequence: TGTGCCAGTGGGCTTACTCAACAGGGGGGTGGCACTGAAGCTTTCTTT.

V usage is TRBV5-1 and J usage is TRBJ2-7; TRBD2 is a possible D gene (6 bases). V lost 4 bases to trimming and J lost 5 bases, with 7 bases between them. Germline assignment: CDR1 SGHRS and CDR2 YFSETQ. The CDR3 consists of 11 residues. In DNA, the CDR3 is TGCGCCAGCAGCGGCGGGGACGAGCAGTACTTC. This sequence encodes CASSGGDEQYF.

The rearrangement links TRBV4-2 to TRBJ1-2, with D possibly TRBD1 on 6 matching bases. V lost 4 bases and J lost 4, with 16 bases in between. In germline, CDR1 is LGHNA, CDR2 YNFKEQ. This CDR3 has 15 residues. The CDR3 protein is CASSPDQGLPYGYTF. The CDR3 DNA reads as TGTGCCAGCAGCCCAGATCAGGGGCTCCCCTATGGCTACACCTTC.